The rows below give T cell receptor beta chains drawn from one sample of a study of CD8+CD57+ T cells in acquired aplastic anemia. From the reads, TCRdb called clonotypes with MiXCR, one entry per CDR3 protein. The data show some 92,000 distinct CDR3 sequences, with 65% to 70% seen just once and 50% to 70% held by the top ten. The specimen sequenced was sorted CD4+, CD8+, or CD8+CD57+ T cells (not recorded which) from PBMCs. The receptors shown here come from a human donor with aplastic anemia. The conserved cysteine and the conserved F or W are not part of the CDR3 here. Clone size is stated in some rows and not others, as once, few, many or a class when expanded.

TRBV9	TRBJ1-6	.	ASSAGDARNSPLH
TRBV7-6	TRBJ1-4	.	ASSKERFRASEKLF
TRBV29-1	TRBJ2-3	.	SVPLGGGSFDTDTQY
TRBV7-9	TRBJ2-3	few	ASSGPYSTDTQY
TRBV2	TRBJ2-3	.	ASSSGASGADTQY
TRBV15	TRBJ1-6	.	ATSVDREKSPLH
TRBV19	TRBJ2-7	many	ASSARGVTYYEQY
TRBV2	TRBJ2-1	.	ASASLAGYNEQF
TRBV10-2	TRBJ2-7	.	ASSESRRYEQY
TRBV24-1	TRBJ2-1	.	ATSDLPRDAGRDEQF
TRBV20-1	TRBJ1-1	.	SAHRGRDTEAF
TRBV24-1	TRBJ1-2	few	ATSDPGQTYGYT
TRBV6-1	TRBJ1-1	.	ASSYYRATEAF
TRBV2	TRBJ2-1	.	ASSARLAIVNEQF
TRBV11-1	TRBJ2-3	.	ASSLARLRGTDTQY
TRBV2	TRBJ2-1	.	ASSRSRVDEQF
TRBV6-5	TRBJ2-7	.	ASSYYGLAGYEQY
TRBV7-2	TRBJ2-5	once	ASSLHGLAGMETQY
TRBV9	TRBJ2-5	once	ASSVFPDSTAETQY
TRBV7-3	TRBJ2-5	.	ASSRGGGEQETQY
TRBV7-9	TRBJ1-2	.	ATAFLYGYT
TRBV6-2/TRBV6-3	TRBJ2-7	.	ASSYLEGSYEQY
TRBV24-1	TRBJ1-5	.	ATSDLFPRDRGYSNQPQH
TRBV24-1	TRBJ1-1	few	ATSGQGVEAF
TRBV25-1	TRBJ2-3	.	ASRRAGDTQY
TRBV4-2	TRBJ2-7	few	ASSQGQGGPYEQY
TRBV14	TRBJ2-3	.	ASSQARGAGDTQY
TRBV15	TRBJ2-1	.	ATSRVRDNEQF
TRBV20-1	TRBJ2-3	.	SARERGLGDTQY
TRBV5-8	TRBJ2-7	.	ASSLGQGQTYEQY
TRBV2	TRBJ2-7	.	ASSLVPPSYEQY
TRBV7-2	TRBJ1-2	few	ASTRRDIYGYT
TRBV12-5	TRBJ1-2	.	ASGLGGYRSGYT
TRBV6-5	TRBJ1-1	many	ASKAGQGSTEAF
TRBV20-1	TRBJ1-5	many	SARDPGVGEEPQH
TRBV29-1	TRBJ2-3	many	SAIGRVSGIVPDTQY
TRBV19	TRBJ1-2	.	ASSTLARQTYGYT
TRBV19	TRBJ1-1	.	ASSYRGLGTEAF
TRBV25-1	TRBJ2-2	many	ASSDRHTGELF
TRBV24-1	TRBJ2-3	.	ATSDPTGTLEAQY
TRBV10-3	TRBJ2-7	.	AIGGLAGGEQY
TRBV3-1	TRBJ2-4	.	ASSQGGGRNIQY
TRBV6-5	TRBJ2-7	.	AGSYGTGFEQY
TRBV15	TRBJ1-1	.	ATRIGGPNTEAF
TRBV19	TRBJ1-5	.	ASTKGIPQPQH
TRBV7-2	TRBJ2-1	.	ASSLALRLYNEQF
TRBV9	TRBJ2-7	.	ASSAEAEQY
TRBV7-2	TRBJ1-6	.	ASSLELTPLH
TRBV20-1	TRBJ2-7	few	SARSGGVAYEQY
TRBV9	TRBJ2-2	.	ASSGWEGTGELF
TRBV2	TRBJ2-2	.	ASTGQGATGELF
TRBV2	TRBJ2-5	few	ASRGTGQRETQY
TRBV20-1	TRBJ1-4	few	SAVGSGSNEKLF
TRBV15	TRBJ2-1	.	ATSQGDLNEQF